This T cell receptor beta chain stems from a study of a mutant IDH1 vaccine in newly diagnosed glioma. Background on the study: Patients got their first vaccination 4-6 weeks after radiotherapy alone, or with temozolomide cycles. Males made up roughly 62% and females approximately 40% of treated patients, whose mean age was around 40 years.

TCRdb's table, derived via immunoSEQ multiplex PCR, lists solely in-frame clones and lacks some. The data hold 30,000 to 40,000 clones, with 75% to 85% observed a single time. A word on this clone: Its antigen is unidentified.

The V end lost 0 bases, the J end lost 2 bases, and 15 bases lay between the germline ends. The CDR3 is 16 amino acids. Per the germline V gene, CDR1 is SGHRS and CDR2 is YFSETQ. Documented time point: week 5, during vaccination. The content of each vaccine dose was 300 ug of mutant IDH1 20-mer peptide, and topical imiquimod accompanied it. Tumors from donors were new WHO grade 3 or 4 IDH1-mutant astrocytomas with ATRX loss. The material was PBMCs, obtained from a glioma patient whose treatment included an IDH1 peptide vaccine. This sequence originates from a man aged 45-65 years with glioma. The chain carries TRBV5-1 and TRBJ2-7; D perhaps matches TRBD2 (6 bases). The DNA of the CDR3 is TGCGCCAGCAGCTTGGCTTCGGGTAGCGGAACCTACGAGCAGTACTTC. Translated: CASSLASGSGTYEQYF. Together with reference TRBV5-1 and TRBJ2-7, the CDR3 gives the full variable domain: KAGVTQTPRYLIKTRGQQVTLSCSPISGHRSVSWYQQTPGQGLQFLFEYFSETQRNKGNFPGRFSGRQFSNSRSEMNVSTLELGDSALYLCASSLASGSGTYEQYFGPGTRLTVT.